The rows below give T cell receptor beta chains drawn from one sample of a study of blood T cell repertoires in COVID-19. Some clones are missing from TCRdb's copy, which holds only in-frame ones; the method was immunoSEQ multiplex PCR. The table has about 90,000 clones, roughly 70% seen once. The sequenced sample consisted of peripheral blood. The receptors here all came from a woman older than 75 with acute or convalescent COVID-19. Each CDR3 is given with its conserved first and last residue. D genes are given only for firm matches. Part of the rows lack a size; the others show once, few, many or a class for expanded clones.

J gene	V gene	clone size	D gene	CDR3 DNA	CDR3 protein
TRBJ1-1	TRBV11-3	.	.	TGTGCCAGCATGAGCGCTGAAGCTTTCTTT	CASMSAEAFF
TRBJ1-2	TRBV7-2	few	TRBD1	TGTGCCAGCAGCCTAGGACAGGGGGGCTATGGCTACACCTTC	CASSLGQGGYGYTF
TRBJ1-2	TRBV18	few	.	TGTGCCAGCTCACCCGACAGGAGCTATGGCTACACCTTC	CASSPDRSYGYTF
TRBJ1-1	TRBV6-6	few	.	TGTGCCAGCAGCAAAACGGGGGGTACTGAAGCTTTCTTT	CASSKTGGTEAFF
TRBJ1-6	TRBV18	.	.	TGTGCCAGCTCCCGGGGGGGGAATTCACCCCTCCACTTT	CASSRGGNSPLHF
TRBJ2-3	TRBV29-1	.	.	TGCAGCGTAACACAGACCGGGGCAGATACGCAGTATTTT	CSVTQTGADTQYF
TRBJ1-1	TRBV5-4	.	.	TGTGCCAGCGGGGGTTCGTCAGAGGCAGGGGACACTGAAGCTTTCTTT	CASGGSSEAGDTEAFF
TRBJ1-4	TRBV2	.	.	TGTGCCAGCAGAGGACAGTATAATGAAAAACTGTTTTTT	CASRGQYNEKLFF
TRBJ2-1	TRBV18	.	.	TGTGCCAGCTCACCACAGGGGCTCGCAGTCCATGAGCAGTTCTTC	CASSPQGLAVHEQFF
TRBJ1-1	TRBV19	.	.	TGTGCCAGTAGTTCGCAGACAGGGAACACTGAAGCTTTCTTT	CASSSQTGNTEAFF
TRBJ2-1	TRBV9	.	TRBD2	TGTGCCAGCAGCCCCCGCGGCGGGGGGGCCATGTATGAGCAGTTCTTC	CASSPRGGGAMYEQFF
TRBJ2-7	TRBV4-3	few	.	TGCGCCAGCAGCCAAGACGACAGCTCCTACGAGCAGTACTTC	CASSQDDSSYEQYF
TRBJ2-7	TRBV2	.	.	TGTGCCACGCAAACAGGGATGAACGAGCAGTACTTC	CATQTGMNEQYF
TRBJ1-5	TRBV2	.	.	TGTGCCAGCAGTGAAGCGCTTCGGGGAAGCGTCAATCAGCCCCAGCATTTT	CASSEALRGSVNQPQHF
TRBJ1-2	TRBV6-5	.	.	TGTGCCAGCAGTTCCTCGGGGAGTTATAACTATGGCTACACCTTC	CASSSSGSYNYGYTF
TRBJ2-2	TRBV3-1/TRBV3-2	.	TRBD2	TGTGCCAGCAGCCAACGGGGGGACACCGGGGAGCTGTTTTTT	CASSQRGDTGELFF
TRBJ1-3	TRBV30	.	.	TGTGCCTGGAGTGTGCGTCATGGAAACACCATATATTTT	CAWSVRHGNTIYF
TRBJ2-7	TRBV12-3/TRBV12-4	.	.	TGTGCCAGCAGTTTAGGGCTCGAGCAGTACTTC	CASSLGLEQYF